This TCR beta chain was profiled in a study of monozygotic twins with inflammatory bowel disease. TCRdb re-called the 5' RACE reads; one entry per CDR3 protein, DNA not given. The sample spans fewer than 550,000 distinct CDR3 sequences; the ten largest clones claim 2% to 3%. This CDR3 comprises 14 residues. Germline CDR1 is MNHEY and CDR2 is SVGEGT. This rearrangement joins TRBV6-2 or TRBV6-3 to TRBJ2-7; the TCRdb call, TRBD1, lacks DNA for checking. The receptor was derived from a human donor with ulcerative colitis or Crohn's disease, or a healthy co-twin of an affected twin (not recorded which). Sequences were obtained from blood. CDR3 sequence reads: CASSLQGGSYEQYF.